This T cell receptor (beta chain) was identified during a study of T cell repertoires in cytomegalovirus infection. As concerns this clonotype: The target antigen is unknown.

TCRdb called the reads again in MiXCR, with one record for every CDR3 protein. The sample carries under 95,000 distinct CDR3 sequences, under 55% recorded once. The CDR3 spans 12 residues. Deletions cut 4 bases from V and 5 bases from J, with 8 bases between. Germline CDR1 SEHNR, CDR2 FQNEAQ (reference sequence). The chain is built from TRBV7-9 and TRBJ2-5, with no clear D. The receptor's source is a human donor in good health (CMV status not recorded). Some clones in this sample may be carry-over from other donors' samples. Sample: CD8+ T cells from cultured PBMCs, taken from culture after CMV antigen stimulation. The CDR3 DNA follows: TGTGCCAGCAGCTCCCGCTCGGAGACCCAGTACTTC. It encodes CASSSRSETQYF.